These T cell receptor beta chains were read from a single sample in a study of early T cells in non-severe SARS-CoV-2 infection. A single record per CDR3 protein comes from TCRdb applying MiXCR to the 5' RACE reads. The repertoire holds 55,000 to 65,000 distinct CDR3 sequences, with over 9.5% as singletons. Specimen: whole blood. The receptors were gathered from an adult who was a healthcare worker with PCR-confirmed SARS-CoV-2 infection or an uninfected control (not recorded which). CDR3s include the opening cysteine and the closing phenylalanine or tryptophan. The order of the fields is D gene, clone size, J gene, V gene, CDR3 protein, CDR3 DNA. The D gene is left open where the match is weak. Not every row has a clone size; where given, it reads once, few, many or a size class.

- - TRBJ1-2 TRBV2 CASSGGLGYTF TGTGCCAGCAGTGGAGGCCTGGGCTACACCTTC
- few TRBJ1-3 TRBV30 CAWSVTYSGNTIYF TGTGCCTGGAGTGTCACATACTCTGGAAACACCATATATTTT
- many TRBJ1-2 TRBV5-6 CASSPDRLSYGYTF TGTGCCAGCAGCCCCGACAGACTCTCCTATGGCTACACCTTC
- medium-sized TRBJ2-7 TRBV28 CASSFARYEQYF TGTGCCAGCAGTTTTGCCAGGTACGAGCAGTACTTC
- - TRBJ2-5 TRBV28 CASSSSTAQETQYF TGTGCCAGCAGTTCCTCGACAGCCCAAGAGACCCAGTACTTC
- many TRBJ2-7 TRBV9 CASSVSAGPYEQYF TGTGCCAGCAGCGTTTCTGCGGGACCCTACGAGCAGTACTTC
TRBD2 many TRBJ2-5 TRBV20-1 CSARDYGETQYF TGCAGTGCCCGGGACTACGGGGAGACCCAGTACTTC
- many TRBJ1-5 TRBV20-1 CSARDRRDYSNQPQHF TGCAGTGCTAGAGATCGGAGGGACTATAGCAATCAGCCCCAGCATTTT
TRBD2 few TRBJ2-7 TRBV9 CASSAAIRTSVAYEQYF TGTGCCAGCAGCGCCGCGATTCGTACTAGCGTGGCCTACGAGCAGTACTTC
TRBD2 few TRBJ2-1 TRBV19 CASSRGTSGNEQFF TGTGCCAGTAGTAGGGGGACTAGCGGCAATGAGCAGTTCTTC
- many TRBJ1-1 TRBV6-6 CATEGSRPEAFF TGTGCCACAGAGGGGTCTCGGCCTGAAGCTTTCTTT
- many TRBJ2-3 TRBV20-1 CSAPGPTDTQYF TGCAGTGCCCCCGGACCCACAGATACGCAGTATTTT
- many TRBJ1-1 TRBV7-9 CASSLVTGTEAFF TGTGCCAGCAGCTTAGTAACAGGCACTGAAGCTTTCTTT
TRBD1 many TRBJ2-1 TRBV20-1 CSASSGTGAYNEQFF TGCAGTGCTAGTTCGGGGACAGGGGCCTACAATGAGCAGTTCTTC
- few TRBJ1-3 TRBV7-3 CASIEPKLGGGNTIYF TGTGCCAGCATCGAACCCAAACTCGGGGGAGGAAACACCATATATTTT
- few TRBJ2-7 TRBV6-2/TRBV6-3 CASSPGREQYF TGTGCCAGCAGTCCCGGACGGGAGCAGTACTTC
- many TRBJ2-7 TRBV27 CASNDLRKTHYEQYF TGTGCCAGCAACGACCTCCGGAAAACCCACTACGAGCAGTACTTC